This section outlines one T cell receptor (beta chain) sequence together with its context. The antigen is unknown. CD45RO-negative CD8 cells positively selected for CCR7 made up the naive population, which excluded terminally differentiated effector memory CD45RA+ cells. Donors were healthy HIV-negative adults without recently reported acute infections or vaccinations. At the deep level, the assay was run. TCRdb keeps only in-frame clones here, not all; method: immunoSEQ multiplex PCR. The data show about 2 million clones, less than 95% seen once. The data stem from a study of shared clonotypes between healthy human individuals. General study results and limits: Shared clonotypes across all four donors exceeded non-shared ones in generation probability. Generally, estimated richness proved larger in naive subsets than it did in memory subsets.

The germline CDR1 and CDR2 sequences are MNHEY and SMNVEV (reference sequence). CDR3 length: 13 amino acids. Between the trimmed V and J ends, which lost 0 bases and 5 bases, there was a span of 8 bases. The rearrangement links TRBV27 to TRBJ2-7; no definite D call. This TCR came from a man aged 18 to 35 in good health. Sequenced input: naive CD8+ T cells sorted from blood. This chain's CDR3 is CASSLSTNHEQYF. As DNA, the CDR3 is TGTGCCAGCAGTTTATCTACCAACCACGAGCAGTACTTC.